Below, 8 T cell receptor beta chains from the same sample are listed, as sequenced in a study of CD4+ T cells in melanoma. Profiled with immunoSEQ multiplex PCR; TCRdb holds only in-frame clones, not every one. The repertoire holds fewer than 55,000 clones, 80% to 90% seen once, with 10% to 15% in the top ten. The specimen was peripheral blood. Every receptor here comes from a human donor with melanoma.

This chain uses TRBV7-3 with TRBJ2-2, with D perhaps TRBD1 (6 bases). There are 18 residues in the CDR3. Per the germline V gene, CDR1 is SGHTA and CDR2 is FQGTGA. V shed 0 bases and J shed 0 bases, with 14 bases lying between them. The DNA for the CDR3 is TGTGCCAGCAGCTTAACTAGGGTCAGGGGTTCGAACACCGGGGAGCTGTTTTTT. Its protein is CASSLTRVRGSNTGELFF.

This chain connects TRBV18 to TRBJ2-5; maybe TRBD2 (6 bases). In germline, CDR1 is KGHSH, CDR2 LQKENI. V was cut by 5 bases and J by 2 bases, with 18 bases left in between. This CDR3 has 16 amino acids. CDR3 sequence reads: CASSSYSGAAQETQYF. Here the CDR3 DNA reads TGTGCCAGCTCATCCTATAGCGGAGCCGCTCAAGAGACCCAGTACTTC.

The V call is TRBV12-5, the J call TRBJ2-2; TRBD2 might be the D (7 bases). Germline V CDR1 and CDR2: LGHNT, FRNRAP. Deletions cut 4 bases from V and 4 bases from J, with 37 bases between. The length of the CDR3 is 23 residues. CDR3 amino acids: CASGYRDIFGGRLGGRSTGELFF. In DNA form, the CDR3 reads TGTGCTAGTGGTTACCGGGACATTTTCGGTGGACGACTGGGGGGGAGATCCACCGGGGAGCTGTTTTTT.

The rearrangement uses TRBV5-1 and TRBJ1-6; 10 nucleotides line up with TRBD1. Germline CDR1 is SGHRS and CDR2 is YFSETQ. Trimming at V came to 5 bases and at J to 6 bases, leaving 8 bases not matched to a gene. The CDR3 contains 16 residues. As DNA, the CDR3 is TGCGCCAGCAGGGAACAAGGGACAGGGGTTAATTCACCCCTCCACTTT. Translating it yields CASREQGTGVNSPLHF.

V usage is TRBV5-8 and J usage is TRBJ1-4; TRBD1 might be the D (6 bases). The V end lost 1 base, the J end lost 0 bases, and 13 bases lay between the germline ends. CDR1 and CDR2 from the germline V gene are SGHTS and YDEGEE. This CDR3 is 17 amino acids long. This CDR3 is CASSLQDSHATNEKLFF. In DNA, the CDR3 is TGTGCCAGCAGCTTGCAGGACAGCCACGCAACTAATGAAAAACTGTTTTTT.

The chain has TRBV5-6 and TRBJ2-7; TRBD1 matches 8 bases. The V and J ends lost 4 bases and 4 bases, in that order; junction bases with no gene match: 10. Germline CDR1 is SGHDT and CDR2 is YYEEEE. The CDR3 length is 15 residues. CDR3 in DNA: TGTGCCAGCAGCGTCCTGGGACAGGAGGATTACGAGCAGTACTTC. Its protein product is CASSVLGQEDYEQYF.

The CDR3 sequence: CASTDAEAFF. Written as DNA, the CDR3 is TGTGCCAGCACTGACGCTGAAGCTTTCTTT. This chain uses TRBV6-5 with TRBJ1-1; unclear D gene. This CDR3 spans 10 amino acids. Germline V gene sequence: CDR1 MNHEY, CDR2 SVGAGI. V lost 7 bases and J lost 6, with 6 bases in between.

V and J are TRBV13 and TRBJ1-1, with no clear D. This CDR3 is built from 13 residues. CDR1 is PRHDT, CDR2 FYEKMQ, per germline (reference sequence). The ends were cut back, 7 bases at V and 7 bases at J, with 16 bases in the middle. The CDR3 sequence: CASTHSRAGEAFF. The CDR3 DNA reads TGTGCCAGCACCCACAGTCGGGCCGGTGAAGCTTTCTTT.